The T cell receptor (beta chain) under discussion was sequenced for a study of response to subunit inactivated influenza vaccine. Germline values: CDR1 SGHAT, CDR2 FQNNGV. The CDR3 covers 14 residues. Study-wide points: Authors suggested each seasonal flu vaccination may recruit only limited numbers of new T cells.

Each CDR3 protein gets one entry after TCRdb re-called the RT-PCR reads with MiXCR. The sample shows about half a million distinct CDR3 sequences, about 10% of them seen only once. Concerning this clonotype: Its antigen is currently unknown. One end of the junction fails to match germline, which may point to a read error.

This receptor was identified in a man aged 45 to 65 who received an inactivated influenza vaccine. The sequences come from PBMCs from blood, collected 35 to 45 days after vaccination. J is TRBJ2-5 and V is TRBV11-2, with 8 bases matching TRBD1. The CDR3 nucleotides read TGTGCCATCAGCTTAACAGGGGGCCAAGAGACCCAGTACTTC. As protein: CAISLTGGQETQYF.